The 5 T cell receptor beta chains presented below share a single source sample, sequenced in a study of T cells in Graves' hyperthyroidism and ophthalmopathy. Researchers amplified the TCR beta CDR3 regions from RNA transcripts. During a first-round RT-PCR of the TCR CDR3, the HTBI primer set was used. MiXCR, applied by TCRdb to the multiplex PCR reads, yields one record per CDR3 protein. This sample has around 700,000 distinct CDR3 sequences, with about 19% found just once. The sequencing sample was made of blood. The receptors stem from a woman aged 45-65 years with Graves' hyperthyroidism that later progressed to Graves' ophthalmopathy.

Details on this clonotype: A read error may account for a junction end that differs from germline. J is TRBJ2-1 and V is TRBV28; D might be TRBD2 (6 bases). This CDR3 is built from 17 residues. Germline V CDR1 and CDR2: MDHEN, SYDVKM. The CDR3 DNA follows: TGTGCCAGCAGTAGCGGACTAACCCCTACTCCTTACAGTGAGCAGTTCTTC. This sequence encodes CASSSGLTPTPYSEQFF.

This clonotype has more than one count but fewer than ten. The chain couples TRBV19 to TRBJ2-1, with D perhaps matching TRBD2 (7 bases). The CDR3 extends over 15 amino acids. V lost 3 bases and J 5 bases, leaving 14 bases between the germline ends. The germline CDR1 and CDR2 sequences are LNHDA and SQIVND (reference sequence). CDR3 sequence: CASSISGGPHNEQFF. The CDR3 DNA sequence: TGTGCCAGTAGTATCTCGGGGGGCCCCCACAATGAGCAGTTCTTC.

This clonotype came up a few times. V usage is TRBV12-3 or TRBV12-4 and J usage is TRBJ2-1, with D perhaps matching TRBD1 (5 bases). The CDR3 consists of 15 residues. V dropped 5 bases and J dropped 2 bases, with 13 bases sitting between them. The CDR3 is CASSPRQSPYNEQFF. CDR3 nucleotides: TGTGCCAGCAGTCCTAGACAGTCTCCCTACAATGAGCAGTTCTTC.

This rearrangement joins TRBV29-1 to TRBJ1-4, with 10 bases fitting TRBD1. The V gene end was trimmed by 5 bases and the J gene end by 7 bases; junction bases not matched to a gene: 7. This CDR3 region has 14 residues. Germline CDR1 SQVTM, CDR2 ANQGSEA. The CDR3 DNA sequence: TGCAGCGTTTCAGGGACAGGGGCTAGTGAAAAACTGTTTTTT. It is translated as CSVSGTGASEKLFF.

The chain joins TRBV20-1 to TRBJ2-2, with 13 nucleotides matching TRBD2. Germline CDR1 and CDR2: DFQATT and SNEGSKA (reference sequence). Germline trimming cut 6 bases from V and 5 bases from J; bases unmatched to any gene: 6. The CDR3 has 15 residues. The CDR3 region has the DNA TGCAGTGCCCAAGGACTAGCGGGGGTGACCGGGGAGCTGTTTTTT. Translating it yields CSAQGLAGVTGELFF.